Below are 5 T cell receptor beta chains sequenced from a single sample in a study of blood T cells in healthy people across ages. The authors ran a second PCR of about 7 to 12 cycles using a sample-barcoded 5' primer and a J-beta primer mix. TCRdb analysed the 5' RACE reads with MiXCR anew, one entry per CDR3 protein. The data show about 590,000 distinct CDR3 sequences, with about 28% seen just once and approximately 14% held by the top ten. The sequenced sample consisted of blood. These TCRs come from an elderly woman in good health.

This clonotype was counted ten times or more. The rearrangement joins TRBV14 to TRBJ2-5, with D possibly being TRBD1 or TRBD2 (5 bases each). Germline CDR1 is SGHDN and CDR2 is FVKESK. Trimming pared 5 bases from V and 2 bases from J, leaving 12 bases between. The CDR3 contains 14 residues. CDR3 protein: CASSARDGQETQYF. CDR3 nucleotide sequence: TGTGCCAGCAGCGCTCGGGACGGACAAGAGACCCAGTACTTC.

This clonotype has a handful of counts. The V gene is TRBV20-1, the J gene TRBJ2-2, with 7 bases lining up with TRBD1. There are 15 residues in the CDR3. The V gene end was trimmed by 0 bases and the J gene end by 3 bases; junction bases not matched to a gene: 4. Germline CDR1 and CDR2: DFQATT and SNEGSKA (reference sequence). The CDR3 coding sequence is TGCAGTGCTAGAGACCCGACAGGGTACACCGGGGAGCTGTTTTTT. Its translation: CSARDPTGYTGELFF.

Comment on this clonotype: A read error may be the cause here, since a much bigger clone is one base away. The chain employs TRBV5-1 and TRBJ2-3; 15 positions agree with TRBD2. Germline CDR1 SGHRS, CDR2 YFSETQ. The CDR3 extends over 18 amino acids. J was trimmed by 5 bases and V by 3 bases; bases with no gene match: 10. CDR3 region: CASSSGLAGGSTIDTQYF. The CDR3 DNA follows: TGCGCCAGCAGCTCGGGACTAGCGGGGGGAAGTACCATAGATACGCAGTATTTT.

Comments on this clonotype: At one end, the junction sequence differs from germline, possibly due to a read error. J is TRBJ2-5 and V is TRBV9; 8 nucleotides match TRBD2. Germline values: CDR1 SGDLS, CDR2 YYNGEE. The CDR3 consists of 15 residues. This chain's CDR3 is CAGSVELAGFNEQYF. The CDR3 region has the DNA TGTGCCGGCAGCGTAGAATTAGCGGGGTTCAATGAGCAGTACTTC.

This clonotype occurred many times. The chain combines TRBV6-5 with TRBJ2-4; 8 bases are a match to TRBD1. V gave up 6 bases and J gave up 3 bases; unmatched junction bases: 4. Germline V lookup: CDR1 MNHEY, CDR2 SVGAGI. This CDR3 spans 14 amino acids. The CDR3 region is CASSGQGGKNIQYF. In DNA, the CDR3 is TGTGCCAGCAGCGGACAGGGTGGCAAAAACATTCAGTACTTC.